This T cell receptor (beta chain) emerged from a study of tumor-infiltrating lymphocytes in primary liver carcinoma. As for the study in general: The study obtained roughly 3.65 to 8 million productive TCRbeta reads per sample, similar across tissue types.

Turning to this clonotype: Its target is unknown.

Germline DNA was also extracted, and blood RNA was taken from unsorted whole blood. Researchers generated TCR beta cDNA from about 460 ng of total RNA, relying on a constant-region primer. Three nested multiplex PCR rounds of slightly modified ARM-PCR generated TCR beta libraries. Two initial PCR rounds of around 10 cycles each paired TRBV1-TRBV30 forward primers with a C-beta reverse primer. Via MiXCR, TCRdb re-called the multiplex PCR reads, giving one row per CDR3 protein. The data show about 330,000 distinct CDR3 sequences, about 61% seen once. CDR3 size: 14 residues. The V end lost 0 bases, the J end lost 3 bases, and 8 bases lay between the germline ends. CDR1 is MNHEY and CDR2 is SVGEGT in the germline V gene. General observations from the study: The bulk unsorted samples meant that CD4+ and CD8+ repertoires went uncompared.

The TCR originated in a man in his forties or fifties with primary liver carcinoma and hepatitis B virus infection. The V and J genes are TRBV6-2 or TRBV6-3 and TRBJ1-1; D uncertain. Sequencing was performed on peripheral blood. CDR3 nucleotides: TGTGCCAGCAGTTACTCCCCCCAAGACACTGAAGCTTTCTTT. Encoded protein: CASSYSPQDTEAFF.